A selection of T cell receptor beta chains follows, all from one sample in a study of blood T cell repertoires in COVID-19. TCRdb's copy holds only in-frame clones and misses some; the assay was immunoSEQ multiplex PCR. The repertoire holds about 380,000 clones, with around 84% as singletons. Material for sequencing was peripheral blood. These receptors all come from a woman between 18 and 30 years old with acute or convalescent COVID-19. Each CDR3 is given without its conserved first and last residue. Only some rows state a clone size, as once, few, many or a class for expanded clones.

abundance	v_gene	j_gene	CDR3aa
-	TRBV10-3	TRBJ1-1	AIQGQGITEAF
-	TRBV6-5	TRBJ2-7	ASGRLAGFYEQY
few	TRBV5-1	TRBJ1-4	ASSSYTGGDEKLF
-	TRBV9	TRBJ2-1	ASSALKGLSYNEQF
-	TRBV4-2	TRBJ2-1	ASSPSERVYNEQF
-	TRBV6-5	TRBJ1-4	ASTYLGSEKLF
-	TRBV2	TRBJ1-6	ASSPNRGSDSPLH
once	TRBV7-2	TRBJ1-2	ASSLGPYGQGDGYT
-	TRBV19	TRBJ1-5	ASSIDAGSNQPQH
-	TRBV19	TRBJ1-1	ASQPRERNTEAF
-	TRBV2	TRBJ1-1	ASRERTENTEAF
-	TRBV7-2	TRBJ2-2	ASSLLGQGTGELF
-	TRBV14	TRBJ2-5	ASSWGLETQY
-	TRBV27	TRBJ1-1	ASSRVANTEAF
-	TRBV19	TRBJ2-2	ASRSRYTGELF
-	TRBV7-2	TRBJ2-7	ASRPEGVTYEQY
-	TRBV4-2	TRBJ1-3	ASSQDGEALGNTIY
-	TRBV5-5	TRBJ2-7	ASSLGPGLAETYEQY
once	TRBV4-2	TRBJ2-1	ASSQRLANEQF
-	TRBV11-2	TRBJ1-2	ASSLDLETGGYGYT
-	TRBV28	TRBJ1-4	ASSAGTGGINEKLF
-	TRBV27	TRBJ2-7	ASSLSSGLTSSYEQY
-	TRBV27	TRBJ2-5	ASSLSTASGRIIETQY
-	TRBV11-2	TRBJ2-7	ASSFSTSGSYEQY